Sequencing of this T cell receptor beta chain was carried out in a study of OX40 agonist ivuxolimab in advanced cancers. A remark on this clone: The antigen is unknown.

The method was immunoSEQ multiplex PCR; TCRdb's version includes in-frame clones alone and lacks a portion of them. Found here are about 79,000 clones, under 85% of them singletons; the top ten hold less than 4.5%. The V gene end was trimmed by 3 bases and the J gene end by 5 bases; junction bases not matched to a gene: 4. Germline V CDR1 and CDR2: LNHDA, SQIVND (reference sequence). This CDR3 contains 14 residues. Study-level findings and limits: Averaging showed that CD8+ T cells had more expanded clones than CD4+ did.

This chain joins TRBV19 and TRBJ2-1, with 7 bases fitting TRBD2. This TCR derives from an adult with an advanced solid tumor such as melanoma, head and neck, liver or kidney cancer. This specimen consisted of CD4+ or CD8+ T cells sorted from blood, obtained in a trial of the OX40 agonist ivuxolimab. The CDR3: CASSITSDHNEQFF. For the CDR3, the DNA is TGTGCCAGTAGTATCACTAGCGACCACAATGAGCAGTTCTTC.